The entry below describes one T cell receptor beta chain. The sample originates from a study of blood T cell repertoires in COVID-19. The table came from immunoSEQ multiplex PCR; TCRdb's copy has only in-frame clones and leaves some out. Among 75,000 to 95,000 clones listed, roughly 82% were seen once. With 6 bases removed from V and 3 bases from J, the gap between germline ends came to 18 bases. Germline V gene sequence: CDR1 LNHDA, CDR2 SQIVND (reference sequence). The length of the CDR3 is 15 residues. Sequenced sample: peripheral blood. The chain is built from TRBV19 and TRBJ2-7, with D possibly matching TRBD2 (5 bases). This TCR derives from a man aged 60 to 75 with acute or convalescent COVID-19. The CDR3 loop reads CASRLKGDDIYEQYF. DNA for the CDR3: TGTGCCAGTAGGCTCAAGGGAGACGATATCTACGAGCAGTACTTC.